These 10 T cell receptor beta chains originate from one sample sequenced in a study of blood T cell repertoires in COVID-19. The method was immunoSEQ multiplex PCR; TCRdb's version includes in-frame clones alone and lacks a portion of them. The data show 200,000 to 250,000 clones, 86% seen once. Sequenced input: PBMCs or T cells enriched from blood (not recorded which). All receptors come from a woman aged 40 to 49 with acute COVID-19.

The CDR3: CAIRGTGGNYGYTF. DNA for the CDR3: TGTGCCATCAGGGGGACAGGGGGAAACTATGGCTACACCTTC. This sequence joins TRBV10-3 and TRBJ1-2, with TRBD1 matching 11 bases. Germline lookup yields CDR1 ENHRY and CDR2 SYGVKD. V was clipped by 6 bases and J by 2 bases; unmatched bases: 2. The CDR3 loop spans 14 amino acids.

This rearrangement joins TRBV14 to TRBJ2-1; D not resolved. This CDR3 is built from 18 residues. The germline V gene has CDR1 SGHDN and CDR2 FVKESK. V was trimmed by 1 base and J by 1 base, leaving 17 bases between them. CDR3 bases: TGTGCCAGCAGCCAAGGTGGAGCGCGAAGCCGGTCCTACAATGAGCAGTTCTTC. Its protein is CASSQGGARSRSYNEQFF.

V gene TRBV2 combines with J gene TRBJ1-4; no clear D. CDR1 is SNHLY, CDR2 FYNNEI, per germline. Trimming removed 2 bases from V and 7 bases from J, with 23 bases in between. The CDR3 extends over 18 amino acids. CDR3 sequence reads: CASSESPSFIEGGEKLFF. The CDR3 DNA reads TGTGCCAGCAGTGAATCACCCAGCTTCATCGAGGGTGGTGAAAAACTGTTTTTT.

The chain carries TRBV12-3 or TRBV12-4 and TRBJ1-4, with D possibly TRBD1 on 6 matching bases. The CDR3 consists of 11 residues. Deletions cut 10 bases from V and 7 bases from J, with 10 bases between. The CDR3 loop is CATRGIEKLFF. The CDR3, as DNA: TGTGCCACGAGGGGGATTGAAAAACTGTTTTTT.

This CDR3 reads CASSLTEKAKNIQYF. The CDR3 DNA is TGTGCCAGCAGTTTGACGGAGAAAGCCAAAAACATTCAGTACTTC. This chain links TRBV27 with TRBJ2-4; D gene unclear. This CDR3 is 15 amino acids long. V dropped 3 bases and J dropped 0 bases, with 9 bases sitting between them. The germline V gene encodes CDR1 MNHEY and CDR2 SMNVEV (reference sequence).

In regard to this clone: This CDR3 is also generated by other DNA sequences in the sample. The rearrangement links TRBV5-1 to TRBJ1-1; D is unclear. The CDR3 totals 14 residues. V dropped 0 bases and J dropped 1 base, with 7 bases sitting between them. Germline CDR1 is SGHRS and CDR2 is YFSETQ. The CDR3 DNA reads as TGCGCCAGCAGCTTGGGGCAGGCGAACACTGAAGCTTTCTTT. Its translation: CASSLGQANTEAFF.

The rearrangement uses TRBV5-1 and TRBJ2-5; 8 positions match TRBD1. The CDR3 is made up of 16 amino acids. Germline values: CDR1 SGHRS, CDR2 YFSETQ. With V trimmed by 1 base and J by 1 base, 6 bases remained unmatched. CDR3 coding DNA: TGCGCCAGCAGCTTGAACACGGACAGGGTCCAAGAGACCCAGTACTTC. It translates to CASSLNTDRVQETQYF.

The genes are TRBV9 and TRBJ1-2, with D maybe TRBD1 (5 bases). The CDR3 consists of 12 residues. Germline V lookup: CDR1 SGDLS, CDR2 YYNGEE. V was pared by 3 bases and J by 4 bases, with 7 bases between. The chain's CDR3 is CASSADSYGYTF. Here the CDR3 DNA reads TGTGCCAGCAGCGCCGACAGCTATGGCTACACCTTC.

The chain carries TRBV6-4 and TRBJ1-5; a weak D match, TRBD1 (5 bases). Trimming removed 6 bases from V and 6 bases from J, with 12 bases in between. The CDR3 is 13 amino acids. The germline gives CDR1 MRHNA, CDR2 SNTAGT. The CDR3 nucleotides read TGTGCCAGCAGCTTTAATCAGGGTCAGCCCCAGCATTTT. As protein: CASSFNQGQPQHF.

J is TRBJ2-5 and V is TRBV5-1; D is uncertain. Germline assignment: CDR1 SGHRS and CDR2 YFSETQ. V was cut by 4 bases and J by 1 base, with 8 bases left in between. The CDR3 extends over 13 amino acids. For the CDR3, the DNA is TGCGCCAGCAGCCAACCGGGCCAAGAGACCCAGTACTTC. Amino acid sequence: CASSQPGQETQYF.